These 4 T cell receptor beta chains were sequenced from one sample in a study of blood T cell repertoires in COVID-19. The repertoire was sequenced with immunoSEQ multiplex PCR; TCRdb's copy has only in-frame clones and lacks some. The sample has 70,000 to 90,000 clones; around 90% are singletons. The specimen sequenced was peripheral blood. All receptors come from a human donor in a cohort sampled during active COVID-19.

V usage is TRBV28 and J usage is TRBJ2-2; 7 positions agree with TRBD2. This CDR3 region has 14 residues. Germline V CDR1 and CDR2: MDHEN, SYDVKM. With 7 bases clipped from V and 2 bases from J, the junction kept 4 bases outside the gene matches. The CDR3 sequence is CASNSGANTGELFF. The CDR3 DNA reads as TGTGCCAGCAACAGCGGGGCTAACACCGGGGAGCTGTTTTTT.

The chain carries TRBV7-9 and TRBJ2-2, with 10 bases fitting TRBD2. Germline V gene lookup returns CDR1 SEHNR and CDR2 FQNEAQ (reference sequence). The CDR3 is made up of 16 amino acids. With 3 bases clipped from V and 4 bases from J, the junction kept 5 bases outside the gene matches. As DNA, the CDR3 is TGTGCCAGCAGCTTCATTAGCGGGGGGCTCACCGGGGAGCTGTTTTTT. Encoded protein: CASSFISGGLTGELFF. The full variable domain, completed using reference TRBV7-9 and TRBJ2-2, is DTGVSQNPRHKITKRGQNVTFRCDPISEHNRLYWYRQTLGQGPEFLTYFQNEAQLEKSRLLSDRFSAERPKGSFSTLEIQRTEQGDSAMYLCASSFISGGLTGELFFGEGSRLTVL.

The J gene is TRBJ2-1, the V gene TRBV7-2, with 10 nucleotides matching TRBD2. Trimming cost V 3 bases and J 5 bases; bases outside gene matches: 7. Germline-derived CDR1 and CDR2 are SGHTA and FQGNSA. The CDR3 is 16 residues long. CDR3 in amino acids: CASSFFSGGRNNEQFF. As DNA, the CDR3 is TGTGCCAGCAGCTTCTTTAGCGGGGGGCGCAACAATGAGCAGTTCTTC.

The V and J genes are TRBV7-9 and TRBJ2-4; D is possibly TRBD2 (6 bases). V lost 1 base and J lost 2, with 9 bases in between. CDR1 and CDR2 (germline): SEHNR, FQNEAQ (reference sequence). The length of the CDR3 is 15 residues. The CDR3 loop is CASSLDGGSKNIQYF. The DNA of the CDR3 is TGTGCCAGCAGCTTAGATGGGGGGTCCAAAAACATTCAGTACTTC.